The source of this T cell receptor beta chain is a study of shared clonotypes between healthy human individuals (dated by TCRdb to the early 2020s). Broadly, across the study: Three men and two women, aged 18 to 49 years, made up the cohort. For each donor, CD4 naive and CD4 memory were each given three plates, CD8 naive was given two plates, and CD8 memory was given one plate. The study deeply sequenced blood TCR repertoires of about 5 healthy adults to estimate repertoire size and the extent of clonotype sharing between individuals. Libraries were prepared and TCR repertoires were sequenced by different laboratories using diverse techniques, in order to increase sequencing depth and limit assay-specific biases. Leukapheresis yielded between about 0.9 and 9.5 billion PBMCs per donor.

The CDR3 has 15 amino acids, counting the end cysteine and phenylalanine. The sequence is cut down to CDR3 DNA, 45 bases in frame from base 1. CDR1 is given as SGHTA and CDR2 as FQGNSA, both from the germline V gene. At the junction V is shortened by 2 bases and J by 0 bases, with 11 bases in between. Using the deep immunoSEQ assay, TCR CDR3 regions were amplified from genomic DNA by multiplex PCR. Genomic DNA extracted from each cell subset was distributed evenly over all wells of several immunoSEQ 96-well plates, and each plate served as one replicate. For sorted subsets, each replicate PCR was loaded with 150 to 250 ng genomic DNA, equivalent to about 30,000 T cell genomes. Purified libraries were quantified with a Qubit 3.0 fluorometer, sized on a Bioanalyzer 2100, and re-quantified with the KAPA Library Quantification kit. Every immunoSEQ 96-well plate was sequenced on a dedicated single-read 150-cycle Illumina NextSeq 550 flow cell. For the original study's pipeline: Because the immunoSEQ output held only junctional sequences and lacked quality scores, the filtering could not match the filtering applied to full-length reads. To assign V/J genes and CDR3, sequences were annotated using PyIR, a Python wrapper for IgBLAST v1.9, with IMGT germline references. Reads with weak V/J assignments (E-value above 1e-6), missing CDR3, stop codons, out-of-frame junctions, or ambiguous translated residues were removed. A V3J clonotype was defined by an identical inferred V gene, J gene, and CDR3 amino acid sequence. Percentage overlap between repertoires was calculated by dividing the number of shared unique clonotypes by the size of the smaller repertoire. RTK rarefaction, the Chao1 estimator, and Recon v2.1 estimates of unobserved clonotypes were used to assess repertoire richness. OLGA was used to compute generation probabilities for all TCRbeta clonotypes that the gDNA method yielded from a handful of donors. TCRdb obtained this table from immuneACCESS and retained in-frame rearrangements with V and J assigned. These tables miss some clones; where compared with another copy, unresolved V genes account for less than half of the shortfall, and the remainder is unexplained. V and J calls and clone size are given by that table; D and trimming were obtained from the DNA. The sample table shows over 700,000 clones, and 55% to 80% are seen once. The top ten constitute around 1.8% of the sample.

Here is what the overall study found, with its caveats: Sampling was limited to blood, and TCR repertoires in tissue likely differ from TCR repertoires in blood. Incomplete sequencing was indicated by rarefaction of sorted-subset datasets, despite the large sequencing depth. Based on pairwise subsampling, the degree of clonotype sharing among donors was expected to be affected by sequencing depth. Higher generation probabilities were observed for clonotypes shared by all four sorted-subset donors than for non-shared clonotypes. Because the study included a small number of donors, the genetic and exposure-history diversity represented was limited. Naive subsets generally had larger estimated clonotype richness than memory subsets did. About 5% of naive CD4, more than 3% of naive CD8, around 2.3% of memory CD4, and around 0.42% of memory CD8 clonotypes were shared across several donors.

The donors were healthy, HIV-negative adults with no recently reported acute infections or vaccinations. Only Caucasian adults living in Nashville, Tennessee, USA were represented among the donors. CD4+ T cells were enriched through magnetic negative selection, after which naive cells were positively selected on CD45RA and the remaining negative fraction served as the memory subset. After blood collection by leukapheresis, PBMCs were isolated using Ficoll-Histopaque density gradient centrifugation and then cryopreserved in the vapor phase of liquid nitrogen. Analytical flow cytometry was used to check the purity and quantity of every magnetically sorted T cell population. Genomic DNA was isolated from each sorted fraction and quantified by UV absorbance on a Nanodrop 2000c. Comments on this clone: The antigen this receptor binds is unknown. The record has no base qualities; no much larger clone is one base away.

The TCR originated in a woman aged 25 to 39 in good health. The sequence links TRBV7-2 to TRBJ2-7; a confident D gene designation cannot be given. Input material: memory CD4+ T cells sorted from blood. The cell subset or site label here, explained by the study, means: CD45RA-negative fraction. CDR3 loop: CASSLRTGSSYEQYF. In nucleotide form, the sequence is TGTGCCAGCAGCTTACGGACCGGGTCCTCCTACGAGCAGTACTTC. The full variable domain, with segments outside the CDR3 supplied by the reference TRBV7-2 and TRBJ2-7 proteins, appears as GAGVSQSPSNKVTEKGKDVELRCDPISGHTALYWYRQSLGQGLEFLIYFQGNSAPDKSGLPSDRFSAERTGGSVSTLTIQRTQQEDSAVYLCASSLRTGSSYEQYFGPGTRLTVT.